This record concerns one T cell receptor beta chain sequence. No antigen is known for it. Germline-derived CDR1 and CDR2 are SGHDT and YYEEEE. V lost 2 bases to trimming and J lost 5 bases, with 5 bases between them. This CDR3 is 12 amino acids long. The record originates from a study of shared clonotypes between healthy human individuals. Study-wide background: Each donor contributed plates that comprised three CD4 naive, three CD4 memory, two CD8 naive and one CD8 memory. Whole-study results and caveats: As a rule, naive subsets had a larger estimated richness than memory subsets.

Measured with immunoSEQ multiplex PCR; TCRdb has only the in-frame clones, and not every one. The repertoire holds a few hundred thousand clones, with approximately 97% as singletons. Material: naive CD4+ T cells sorted from blood. Subset indicated: CD45RA+ positively selected. The clonotype originates from a woman aged 25 to 39 in good health. The chain links TRBV5-6 to TRBJ2-1; D gene unclear. The chain's CDR3 is CASSFINNEQFF. CDR3 coding DNA: TGTGCCAGCAGCTTTATAAACAATGAGCAGTTCTTC. The entire variable domain, with the rest obtained from reference TRBV5-6 and TRBJ2-1, is as follows: DAGVTQSPTHLIKTRGQQVTLRCSPKSGHDTVSWYQQALGQGPQFIFQYYEEEERQRGNFPDRFSGHQFPNYSSELNVNALLLGDSALYLCASSFINNEQFFGPGTRLTVL.